The 10 T cell receptor beta chains listed next were all sequenced from one sample in a study of human T cells and chemical hapten exposure. TCRdb re-called the RACE reads with MiXCR, one entry per CDR3 protein. Of approximately 180,000 distinct CDR3 sequences listed, 25% to 30% are singletons. The time point: pre-sensitization, week 0. Treatment in this sample: therapeutic diphenylcyclopropenone sensitization with weekly scalp DPC. The specimen was whole blood, collected in connection with sensitization to the hapten diphenylcyclopropenone (DPC). These receptors were obtained from a woman aged 25 to 39 with alopecia areata. Some clones in this sample may be carry-over from other donors' samples.

The rearrangement joins TRBV7-2 to TRBJ1-1; D might be TRBD1 (6 bases). Germline CDR1 and CDR2: SGHTA and FQGNSA. With 4 bases removed from V and 11 bases from J, the gap between germline ends came to 17 bases. CDR3 size: 13 residues. The CDR3 DNA is TGTGCCAGCAGCTACACAGGGTCAGCAAGGGCTTTCTTT. This translates into CASSYTGSARAFF.

This chain connects TRBV9 to TRBJ2-3; 7 nucleotides align to TRBD2. Trimming at V came to 4 bases and at J to 0 bases, leaving 5 bases not matched to a gene. Germline CDR1 is SGDLS and CDR2 is YYNGEE. CDR3 length: 15 amino acids. CDR3 DNA sequence: TGTGCCAGCAGCTCCGGGGGGTCTAGCACAGATACGCAGTATTTT. Its protein is CASSSGGSSTDTQYF.

This clonotype was counted between two and nine times. The CDR3 nucleotides are TGTGCCAGCAGCCGACAGGGGGCTGCTGGCTACACCTTC. It specifies CASSRQGAAGYTF. V usage is TRBV7-2 and J usage is TRBJ1-2; TRBD1 aligns across 10 bases. V lost 5 bases and J lost 7; bases outside the gene matches: 4. The CDR3 is 13 amino acids. Germline V gene sequence: CDR1 SGHTA, CDR2 FQGNSA.

The gene calls are TRBV20-1 and TRBJ2-2, with a tentative D call TRBD1 (5 bases). CDR1 DFQATT and CDR2 SNEGSKA come from the germline V gene (reference sequence). There are 13 residues in the CDR3. Trimming shortened V by 6 bases and J by 1 base, and 9 bases separated the two germline ends. In DNA form, the CDR3 reads TGCAGTGCAAATCAGGGGAACACCGGGGAGCTGTTTTTT. This sequence encodes CSANQGNTGELFF.

The rearrangement links TRBV3-1 to TRBJ2-1; no clear D gene. The germline V gene has CDR1 LGHDT and CDR2 YNNKEL (reference sequence). This CDR3 has 14 amino acids. Trimming removed 0 bases from V and 9 bases from J, with 12 bases in between. The CDR3 protein is CASSQDPNRAEQFF. CDR3 nucleotides: TGTGCCAGCAGCCAAGATCCCAACAGAGCTGAGCAGTTCTTC.

This clonotype was observed a few times. The J gene is TRBJ2-3, the V gene TRBV9, with 13 bases aligning to TRBD2. V dropped 4 bases and J dropped 2; count of bases not matched to a gene: 13. Per the germline V gene, CDR1 is SGDLS and CDR2 is YYNGEE. CDR3 length: 19 amino acids. The CDR3 here is CASSFGPGTSGANTDTQYF. CDR3 sequence (DNA): TGTGCCAGCAGCTTCGGTCCCGGGACTAGCGGGGCTAACACAGATACGCAGTATTTT. The full variable domain, completed using reference TRBV9 and TRBJ2-3, is DSGVTQTPKHLITATGQRVTLRCSPRSGDLSVYWYQQSLDQGLQFLIQYYNGEERAKGNILERFSAQQFPDLHSELNLSSLELGDSALYFCASSFGPGTSGANTDTQYFGPGTRLTVL.

The rearrangement joins TRBV28 to TRBJ2-1; TRBD2 might be the D (5 bases). Per germline, CDR1 MDHEN and CDR2 SYDVKM. Trimming removed 5 bases at V and 10 bases at J, with 15 bases between. CDR3 length: 13 residues. The CDR3 DNA follows: TGTGCCAGCAGTGAGACGGACTTGGGAGAGCAGTTCTTC. Translated, it gives CASSETDLGEQFF. Full variable domain (missing parts from reference TRBV28 and TRBJ2-1): DVKVTQSSRYLVKRTGEKVFLECVQDMDHENMFWYRQDPGLGLRLIYFSYDVKMKEKGDIPEGYSVSREKKERFSLILESASTNQTSMYLCASSETDLGEQFFGPGTRLTVL.

The J gene is TRBJ1-2, the V gene TRBV28; D is undetermined. CDR1 and CDR2 from the germline V gene are MDHEN and SYDVKM. Between the trimmed V and J ends, which lost 2 bases and 2 bases, there was a span of 3 bases. CDR3 length: 12 amino acids. CDR3 sequence: CASSLTNYGYTF. The DNA for the CDR3 is TGTGCCAGCAGTTTAACGAACTATGGCTACACCTTC.

This clonotype has just a few counts. The chain uses TRBV7-2 and TRBJ2-3; 9 nucleotides align to TRBD2. V shed 4 bases and J 4 bases; nucleotides not matched to a gene: 9. This CDR3 region has 16 residues. Germline CDR1 reads SGHTA; CDR2 reads FQGNSA. CDR3 region: CASSSPVAGESDTQYF. The CDR3 region has the DNA TGTGCCAGCAGCTCCCCGGTAGCGGGGGAATCAGATACGCAGTATTTT.

This clonotype was detected only a few times. V gene TRBV28 combines with J gene TRBJ1-2, with 9 positions matching TRBD1. The length of the CDR3 is 16 residues. V shed 5 bases, J shed 2 bases, and the junction held 9 bases outside the gene matches. The germline V gene encodes CDR1 MDHEN and CDR2 SYDVKM. The CDR3 protein is CASSARPGQGNYGYTF. CDR3 nucleotides: TGTGCCAGCAGTGCCAGACCGGGACAGGGAAACTATGGCTACACCTTC.